This T cell receptor beta chain came from a study of a mutant IDH1 vaccine in newly diagnosed glioma. Time point meaning: baseline, week 1 (first vaccination visit). The sample's treatment: pre-vaccination baseline after standard-of-care therapy. Germline values: CDR1 SGDLS, CDR2 YYNGEE. Trimming at V came to 2 bases and at J to 1 base, leaving 7 bases not matched to a gene. The CDR3 length is 17 residues. This table comes from immunoSEQ multiplex PCR, and its TCRdb copy is limited to in-frame clones, with some not included. The data show approximately 67,000 clones, around 82% seen once. The receptor was isolated from a woman between 18 and 30 years old with glioma. Some clones in this sample may be carry-over from other donors' samples. The chain uses TRBV9 and TRBJ2-5; 11 bases are shared with TRBD2. Source: peripheral blood mononuclear cells (PBMCs), taken from a glioma patient treated with radiotherapy, temozolomide or both. CDR3 amino acids: CASSVGGTSGIQETQYF. The DNA of the CDR3 is TGTGCCAGCAGCGTGGGGGGGACTAGCGGCATCCAAGAGACCCAGTACTTC.